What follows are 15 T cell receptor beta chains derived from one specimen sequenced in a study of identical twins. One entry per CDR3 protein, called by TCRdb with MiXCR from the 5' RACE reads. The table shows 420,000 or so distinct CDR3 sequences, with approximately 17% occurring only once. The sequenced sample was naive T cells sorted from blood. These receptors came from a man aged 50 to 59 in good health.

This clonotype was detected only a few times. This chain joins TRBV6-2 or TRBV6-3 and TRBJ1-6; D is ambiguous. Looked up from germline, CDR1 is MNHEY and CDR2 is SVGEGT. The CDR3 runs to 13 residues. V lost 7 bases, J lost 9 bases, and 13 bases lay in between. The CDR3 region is CASTPWEFSPLHF. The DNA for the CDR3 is TGTGCCAGCACCCCCTGGGAGTTTTCACCCCTCCACTTT.

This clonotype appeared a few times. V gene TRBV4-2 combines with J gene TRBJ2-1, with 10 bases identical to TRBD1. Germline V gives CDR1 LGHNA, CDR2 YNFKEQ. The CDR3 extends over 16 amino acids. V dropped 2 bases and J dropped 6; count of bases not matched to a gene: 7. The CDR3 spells CASSQRTGQGFNEQFF. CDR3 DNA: TGTGCCAGCAGCCAACGCACGGGACAGGGGTTCAATGAGCAGTTCTTC.

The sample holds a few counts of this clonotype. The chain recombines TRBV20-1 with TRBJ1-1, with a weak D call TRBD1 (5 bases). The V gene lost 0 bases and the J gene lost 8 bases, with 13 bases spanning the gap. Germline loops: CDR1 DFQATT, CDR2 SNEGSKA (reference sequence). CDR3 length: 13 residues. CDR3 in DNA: TGCAGTGCTAGAGACAACGTTGGGGGAGAAGCTTTCTTT. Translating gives CSARDNVGGEAFF.

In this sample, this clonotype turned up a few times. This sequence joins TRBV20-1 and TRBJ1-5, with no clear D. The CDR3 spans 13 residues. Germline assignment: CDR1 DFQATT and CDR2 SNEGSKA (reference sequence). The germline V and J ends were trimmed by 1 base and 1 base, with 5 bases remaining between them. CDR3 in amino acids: CSARATSNQPQHF. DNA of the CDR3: TGCAGTGCTAGAGCCACAAGCAATCAGCCCCAGCATTTT.

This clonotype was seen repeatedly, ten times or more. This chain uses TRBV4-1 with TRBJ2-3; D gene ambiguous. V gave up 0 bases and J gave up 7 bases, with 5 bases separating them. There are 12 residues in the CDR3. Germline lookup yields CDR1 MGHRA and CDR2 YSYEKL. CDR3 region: CASSQDGYTQYF. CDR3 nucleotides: TGCGCCAGCAGCCAAGACGGGTATACGCAGTATTTT.

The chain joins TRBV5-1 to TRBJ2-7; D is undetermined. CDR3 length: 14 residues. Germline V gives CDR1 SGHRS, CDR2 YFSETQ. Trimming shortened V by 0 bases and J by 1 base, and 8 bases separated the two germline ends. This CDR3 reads CASSLVGRSYEQYF. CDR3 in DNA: TGCGCCAGCAGCTTGGTGGGCAGATCCTACGAGCAGTACTTC.

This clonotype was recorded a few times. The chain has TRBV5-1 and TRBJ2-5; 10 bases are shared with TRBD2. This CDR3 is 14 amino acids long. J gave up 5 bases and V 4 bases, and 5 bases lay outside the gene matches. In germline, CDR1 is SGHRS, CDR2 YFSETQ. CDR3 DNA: TGCGCCAGCAGCCCCGGGACTAGCGCGGAGACCCAGTACTTC. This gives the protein CASSPGTSAETQYF.

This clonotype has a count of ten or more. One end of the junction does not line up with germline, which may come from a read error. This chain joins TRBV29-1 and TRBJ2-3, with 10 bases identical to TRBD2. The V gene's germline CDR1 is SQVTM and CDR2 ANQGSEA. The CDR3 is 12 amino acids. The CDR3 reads CSAGLAGDAQYF. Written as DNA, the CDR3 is TGCAGCGCAGGTCTAGCGGGAGATGCGCAGTATTTT.

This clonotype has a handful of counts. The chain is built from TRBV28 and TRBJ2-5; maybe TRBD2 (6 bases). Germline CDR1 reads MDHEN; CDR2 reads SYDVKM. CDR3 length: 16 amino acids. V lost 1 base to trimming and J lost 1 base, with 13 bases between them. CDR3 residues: CASSLYPGLGQETQYF. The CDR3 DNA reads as TGTGCCAGCAGTTTATACCCGGGACTCGGCCAAGAGACCCAGTACTTC.

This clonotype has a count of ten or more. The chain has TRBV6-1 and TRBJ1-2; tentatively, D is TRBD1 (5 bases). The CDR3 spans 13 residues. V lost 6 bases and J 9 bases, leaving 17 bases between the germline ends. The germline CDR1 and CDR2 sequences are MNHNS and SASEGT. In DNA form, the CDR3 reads TGTGCCAGCAGAATGCAGGGAATTGAGCGCTACACCTTC. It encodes CASRMQGIERYTF.

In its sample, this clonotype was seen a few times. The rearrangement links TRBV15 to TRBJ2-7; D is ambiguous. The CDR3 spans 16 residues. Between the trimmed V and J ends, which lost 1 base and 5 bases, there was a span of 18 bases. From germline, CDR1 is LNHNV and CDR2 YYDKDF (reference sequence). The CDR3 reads CATSRALSTRGHEQYF. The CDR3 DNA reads TGTGCCACCAGCAGAGCTCTGAGTACACGAGGCCACGAGCAGTACTTC.

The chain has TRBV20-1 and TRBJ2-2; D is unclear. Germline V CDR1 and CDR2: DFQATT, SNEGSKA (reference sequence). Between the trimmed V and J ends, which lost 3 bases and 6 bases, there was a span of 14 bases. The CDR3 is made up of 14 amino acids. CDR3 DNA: TGCAGTGCTAGGCTTATCTTGAGCTCCGGGGAGCTGTTTTTT. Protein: CSARLILSSGELFF.

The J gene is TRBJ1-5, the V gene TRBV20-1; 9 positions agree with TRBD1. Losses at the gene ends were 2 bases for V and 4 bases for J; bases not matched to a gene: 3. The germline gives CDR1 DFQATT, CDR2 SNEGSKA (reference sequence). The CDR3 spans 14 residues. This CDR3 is CSARPTGGNQPQHF. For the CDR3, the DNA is TGCAGTGCTAGACCGACAGGGGGGAATCAGCCCCAGCATTTT.

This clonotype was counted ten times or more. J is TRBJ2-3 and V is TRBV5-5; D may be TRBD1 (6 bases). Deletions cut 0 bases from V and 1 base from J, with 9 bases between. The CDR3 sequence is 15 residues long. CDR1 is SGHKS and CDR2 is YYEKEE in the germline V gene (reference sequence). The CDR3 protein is CASSLGGQGTDTQYF. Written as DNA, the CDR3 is TGTGCCAGCAGCTTGGGGGGGCAGGGCACAGATACGCAGTATTTT.

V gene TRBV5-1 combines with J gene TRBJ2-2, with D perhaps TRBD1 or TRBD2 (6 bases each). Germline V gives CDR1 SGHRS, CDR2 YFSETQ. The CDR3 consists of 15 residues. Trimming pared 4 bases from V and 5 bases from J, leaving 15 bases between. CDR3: CASSPWGAGTGELFF. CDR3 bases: TGCGCCAGCAGCCCCTGGGGGGCCGGGACCGGGGAGCTGTTTTTT.